This TCR beta chain was captured by sequencing in a study of T cell clones after liver transplantation. About the study: Samples came from ITN030ST, which attempted immunosuppression withdrawal within 2 years of liver transplantation. Apart from three HCV-positive recipients, transplants were for non-autoimmune, non-viral reasons.

Sorting of unstimulated PBMCs yielded separate CD3+CD4+ and CD3+CD8+ fractions. TCRdb keeps only in-frame clones here, not all; method: immunoSEQ multiplex PCR. The sample lists roughly 120,000 clones; about nine tenths were seen once. This clone was detected only once. As yet, its antigen is unknown. Study observations and caveats: A significant post-transplant drop in circulating graft-donor-reactive CD4 TCRbeta sequences occurred in most of the 8 subjects.

This clonotype originated in a human patient who received a liver transplant. The T cells may come from the graft donor. The sequenced sample was CD4+ T cells from blood, obtained 12 months after liver transplant.

CDR3 residues: CSGLDGDYEQYF. The CDR3 DNA sequence: TGCAGCGGGTTGGACGGTGACTACGAGCAGTACTTC. The chain is built from TRBV29-1 and TRBJ2-7; D is ambiguous. In germline, CDR1 is SQVTM, CDR2 ANQGSEA. V was trimmed by 7 bases and J by 3 bases, leaving 13 bases between them. The CDR3 runs 12 residues.